Following are 2 T cell receptor beta chains from one sample sequenced in a study of cytomegalovirus exposure and HLA in healthy donors. The assay was immunoSEQ multiplex PCR, and TCRdb's table has in-frame clones only and misses some. The table has 300,000 to 350,000 clones, over 75% seen once. The sequencing input was PBMCs. Receptor source: a man younger than 40 in good health and CMV-seronegative.

CDR3 nucleotide sequence: TGTGCCAGCTCCCACGGACAGGGCCATTGGGGCACTGAAGCTTTCTTT. Protein sequence: CASSHGQGHWGTEAFF. This chain connects TRBV18 to TRBJ1-1; 8 bases fit TRBD1. From germline, CDR1 is KGHSH and CDR2 LQKENI. V lost 6 bases, J lost 4 bases, and 13 bases stayed unmatched. The CDR3 totals 16 residues.

The chain has TRBV29-1 and TRBJ2-2, with TRBD2 matching 9 bases. The CDR3 spans 16 residues. The junction had 12 bases not matched to a gene; V was cut back by 2 bases and J by 8 bases. The germline V gene has CDR1 SQVTM and CDR2 ANQGSEA. CDR3 region: CSVEFASGGRLGELFF. The CDR3 DNA follows: TGCAGCGTTGAATTTGCCAGCGGGGGGAGATTGGGGGAGCTGTTTTTT.